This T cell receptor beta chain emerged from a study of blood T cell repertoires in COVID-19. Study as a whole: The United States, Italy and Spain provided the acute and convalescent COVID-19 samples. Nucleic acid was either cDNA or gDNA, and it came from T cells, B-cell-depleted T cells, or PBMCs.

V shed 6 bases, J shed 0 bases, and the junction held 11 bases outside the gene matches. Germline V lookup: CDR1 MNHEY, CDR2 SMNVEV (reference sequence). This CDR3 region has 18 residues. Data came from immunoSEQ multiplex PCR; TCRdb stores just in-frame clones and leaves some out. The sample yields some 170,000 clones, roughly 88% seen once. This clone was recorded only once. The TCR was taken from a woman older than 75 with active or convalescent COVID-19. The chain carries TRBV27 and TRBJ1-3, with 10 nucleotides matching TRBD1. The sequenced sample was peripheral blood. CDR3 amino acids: CASRSSGGQGYSGNTIYF. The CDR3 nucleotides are TGTGCCAGCAGGTCCTCCGGGGGACAGGGGTACTCTGGAAACACCATATATTTT.